One sample yielded the 12 T cell receptor beta chains listed below, sequenced in a study of blood T cell repertoires in COVID-19. The protocol was immunoSEQ multiplex PCR, while the TCRdb copy is restricted to in-frame clones and leaves out a portion. This repertoire shows a few hundred thousand clones, more than 80% found once; its top ten account for over 9.5%. What was sequenced was peripheral blood. The source is a woman of 80 years or more with acute or convalescent COVID-19.

The chain joins TRBV7-2 to TRBJ1-3; no firm D call. Looked up from germline, CDR1 is SGHTA and CDR2 is FQGNSA. This CDR3 contains 15 residues. The germline V and J ends were trimmed by 5 bases and 1 base, with 12 bases remaining between them. The CDR3, as DNA: TGTGCCAGCAGCCTCGAACGGGTATCTGGAAACACCATATATTTT. Its protein product is CASSLERVSGNTIYF.

The CDR3 DNA follows: TGTGCCAGTAAGGAGGCTAGCGGGAGTTACGAGCAGTACTTC. Protein: CASKEASGSYEQYF. V and J are TRBV19 and TRBJ2-7; 10 positions agree with TRBD2. The germline CDR1 and CDR2 sequences are LNHDA and SQIVND (reference sequence). Trimming took 7 bases from V and 4 from J; bases not matched to a gene: 7. CDR3 length: 14 amino acids.

The V gene is TRBV30, the J gene TRBJ2-3; TRBD2 might be the D (6 bases). The CDR3 has 12 residues. Germline CDR1 is GTSNPN and CDR2 is SVGIG (reference sequence). V was trimmed by 8 bases and J by 1 base, leaving 10 bases between them. The CDR3 DNA reads TGTGCCGGAGTAGCGGGCACAGATACGCAGTATTTT. Amino acids: CAGVAGTDTQYF.

J is TRBJ2-1 and V is TRBV5-8; D remains unclear. The CDR3 is 16 residues long. Germline CDR1 reads SGHTS; CDR2 reads YDEGEE. V was clipped by 2 bases and J by 0 bases, with 12 bases between them. The CDR3 protein is CASSFMFTSSYNEQFF. In DNA, the CDR3 is TGTGCCAGCAGCTTTATGTTCACCAGCTCCTACAATGAGCAGTTCTTC.

This chain connects TRBV10-1 to TRBJ2-3; 7 nucleotides agree with TRBD1. There are 15 residues in the CDR3. The V and J ends lost 5 bases and 1 base, in that order; junction bases with no gene match: 6. Looked up from germline, CDR1 is WNHNN and CDR2 is SYGVQD (reference sequence). In DNA, the CDR3 is TGCGCCAGCAGTCGTCCCGGGACAGGCACAGATACGCAGTATTTT. Encoded protein: CASSRPGTGTDTQYF.

This clone was seen once. An end of the junction does not agree with germline; a read error may underlie this. The V call is TRBV6-5, the J call TRBJ2-7; TRBD2 matches at 12 bases. The CDR3 consists of 13 residues. Germline-derived CDR1 and CDR2 are MNHEY and SVGAGI. This CDR3 is CASSPPSGRALNF. CDR3 sequence (DNA): TGTGCCAGCAGTCCACCTAGCGGGAGGGCCTTAAACTTC.

The genes are TRBV3-1 (or the pseudogene TRBV3-2) and TRBJ2-7; 7 bases align to TRBD2. V shed 4 bases and J 3 bases; nucleotides not matched to a gene: 12. The germline V gene encodes CDR1 LGHDT and CDR2 YNNKEL (reference sequence). CDR3 length: 16 residues. The CDR3 loop is CASSPQNEREIYEQYF. Written as DNA, the CDR3 is TGTGCCAGCAGCCCCCAGAACGAGCGGGAAATCTACGAGCAGTACTTC.

This chain links TRBV6-2 or TRBV6-3 with TRBJ2-7; D uncertain. V lost 4 bases and J lost 3, with 13 bases in between. CDR3 size: 14 residues. CDR1 is MNHEY and CDR2 is SVGEGT in the germline V gene. CDR3 amino acids: CASSSRLTGYEQYF. The CDR3 region has the DNA TGTGCCAGCAGTTCCCGCTTGACGGGCTACGAGCAGTACTTC.

CDR3 nucleotides: TGCGCCAGCAGCGCCTCGGGGGGTAAACAAAACATTCAGTACTTC. As protein: CASSASGGKQNIQYF. The chain combines TRBV5-1 with TRBJ2-4, with 7 bases fitting TRBD2. This CDR3 contains 15 residues. Germline V gives CDR1 SGHRS, CDR2 YFSETQ. J gave up 5 bases and V 4 bases, and 9 bases lay outside the gene matches.

V is TRBV6-6 and J is TRBJ2-7, with 12 nucleotides matching TRBD1. Germline CDR1 and CDR2: MNHNY and SVGAGI (reference sequence). The V segment lost 4 bases and the J segment 4 bases; nucleotides outside the gene matches: 5. The CDR3 has 15 amino acids. The CDR3, as DNA: TGTGCCAGCAGTTTCAGGGACAGGGGGCTATACGAGCAGTACTTC. This encodes CASSFRDRGLYEQYF.

V gene TRBV5-3 combines with J gene TRBJ2-3; tentative D call: TRBD2 (6 bases). TRBV5-3 is treated as an ORF (open reading frame) with a function not yet certain. The V end lost 7 bases, the J end lost 0 bases, and 12 bases lay between the germline ends. CDR3 length: 14 residues. The CDR3 loop is CARWGSGSTDTQYF. The CDR3 nucleotides are TGTGCCAGATGGGGGAGCGGGAGCACAGATACGCAGTATTTT.

This chain links TRBV29-1 with TRBJ2-6; 7 bases are a match to TRBD1. This CDR3 is 16 amino acids long. The J segment lost 0 bases and the V segment lost 7 bases, leaving 9 bases of the junction unmatched. The germline V gene encodes CDR1 SQVTM and CDR2 ANQGSEA. For the CDR3, the DNA is TGCAGCGCTGCGGTAGGGGGCATCTCTGGGGCCAACGTCCTGACTTTC. Amino acids: CSAAVGGISGANVLTF.